The next 2 T cell receptor beta chains were all read from a single sample in a study of beta chain features in type 1 diabetes (dated 2018 in TCRdb). Library preparation used the immunoSEQ multiplex PCR assay. All of the isolated RNA was reverse transcribed with the High Capacity cDNA Reverse Transcription Kit, so expressed TCRB transcripts were sequenced. Held by TCRdb, this immuneACCESS table contains in-frame sequences only and omits some clones. Under half of the omission traces to an unresolved V gene where checked; the cause of the rest is unknown. Present in this sample are 250,000 to 350,000 clones, less than 15% of which were seen just once. The ten largest clones take up approximately 6.7% of the sample. The sequenced material came from central memory CD4+ T cells from blood. The receptors were gathered from a man aged 30 to 45 in good health.

This clone was observed a few times. This sample includes further DNA sequences coding for the same CDR3. The rearrangement links TRBV11-3 to TRBJ2-3; D gene unclear. CDR1 and CDR2 (germline): SGHNT, YENEEA. The CDR3 length is 12 residues. Trimming pared 5 bases from V and 4 bases from J, leaving 7 bases between. CDR3 coding DNA: TGTGCCAGCAGCCTCCGGGCAGATACGCAGTATTTT. It specifies CASSLRADTQYF.

This clone has more than one count but fewer than ten. Written as DNA, the CDR3 is TGTGCCAGCAGTCCCCCCCCAGCCGCTAACTATGGCTACACCTTC. As protein: CASSPPPAANYGYTF. The chain recombines TRBV28 with TRBJ1-2; unclear D gene. Looked up from germline, CDR1 is MDHEN and CDR2 is SYDVKM. V was pared by 5 bases and J by 0 bases, with 13 bases between. CDR3 size: 15 residues.